These 22 T cell receptor beta chains came from one sample sequenced in a study of shared clonotypes between healthy human individuals. Positively selected for CCR7, the CD45RO-negative cells used as naive CD8 cells excluded terminally differentiated effector memory CD45RA+ cells. TCRdb's copy holds only in-frame clones and misses some; the assay was immunoSEQ multiplex PCR. The data hold about 2 million clones, with just under 95% observed a single time. Sequences were obtained from naive CD8+ T cells sorted from blood. Receptors originate from a man between 18 and 35 years old in good health.

The chain links TRBV13 to TRBJ1-2; D is ambiguous. The germline CDR1 and CDR2 sequences are PRHDT and FYEKMQ (reference sequence). This CDR3 comprises 13 residues. Deletions cut 4 bases from V and 5 bases from J, with 11 bases between. CDR3: CASSSSSGYGYTF. CDR3 coding DNA: TGTGCCAGCAGCTCGAGTAGCGGTTATGGCTACACCTTC.

The chain is built from TRBV5-1 and TRBJ2-3; TRBD2 might be the D (5 bases). V was pared by 5 bases and J by 4 bases, with 17 bases between. The CDR3 is 15 residues long. Germline assignment: CDR1 SGHRS and CDR2 YFSETQ. The CDR3 loop reads CASSSRDLSADTQYF. The CDR3 DNA sequence: TGCGCCAGCAGTTCGAGGGATCTGAGCGCAGATACGCAGTATTTT.

CDR3 protein: CARSHGKSDREGYNEQFF. CDR3 sequence (DNA): TGTGCCAGAAGCCACGGAAAATCGGACAGGGAAGGTTACAATGAGCAGTTCTTC. The chain couples TRBV5-3 to TRBJ2-1; 8 bases map to TRBD1. TRBV5-3 is an ORF; its function is uncertain. V lost 4 bases, J lost 4 bases, and 16 bases stayed unmatched. CDR3 length: 18 residues.

The chain joins TRBV10-3 to TRBJ2-1; a weak D match, TRBD2 (6 bases). V shed 3 bases and J shed 0 bases, with 15 bases lying between them. Per germline, CDR1 ENHRY and CDR2 SYGVKD. The CDR3 contains 17 residues. The chain's CDR3 is CAISDTWLGGSYNEQFF. CDR3 nucleotide sequence: TGTGCCATCAGTGACACTTGGTTGGGGGGCTCCTACAATGAGCAGTTCTTC.

The rearrangement uses TRBV4-1 and TRBJ2-7; 8 bases are shared with TRBD2. The CDR3 covers 17 residues. The V gene's germline CDR1 is MGHRA and CDR2 YSYEKL. V shed 1 base, J shed 4 bases, and the junction held 12 bases outside the gene matches. The DNA of the CDR3 is TGCGCCAGCAGCCAAGCGAGCGGGAGACCAGGGACTTACGAGCAGTACTTC. Translating gives CASSQASGRPGTYEQYF.

This chain joins TRBV30 and TRBJ1-5; possible D gene TRBD1, 6 bases. CDR3 length: 15 amino acids. V lost 0 bases and J lost 4, with 13 bases in between. From germline, CDR1 is GTSNPN and CDR2 SVGIG (reference sequence). The DNA for the CDR3 is TGTGCCTGGAGTGTCGGGACACTAAAGAATCAGCCCCAGCATTTT. Translation: CAWSVGTLKNQPQHF.

The chain links TRBV6-5 to TRBJ2-7; 12 bases agree with TRBD2. The ends lost 8 bases at V and 5 bases at J; junction bases unmatched: 4. Germline lookup yields CDR1 MNHEY and CDR2 SVGAGI. The CDR3 runs 13 residues. The CDR3 loop reads CASRLAGANEQYF. For the CDR3, the DNA is TGTGCCAGCCGACTAGCGGGAGCGAACGAGCAGTACTTC.

With regard to this clone: This sample also contains other DNA sequences that code for the same CDR3. The rearrangement uses TRBV27 and TRBJ2-7; D not resolved. V lost 3 bases and J 2 bases, leaving 8 bases between the germline ends. The germline V gene has CDR1 MNHEY and CDR2 SMNVEV (reference sequence). The CDR3 is 13 residues long. The chain's CDR3 is CASSLDGAYEQYF. The DNA of the CDR3 is TGTGCCAGCAGTTTGGACGGAGCCTACGAGCAGTACTTC.

Concerning this clone itself: The same CDR3 arises from other DNA sequences in this sample as well. The chain carries TRBV27 and TRBJ2-6; possible D gene TRBD1, 5 bases. CDR3 length: 16 amino acids. The germline V gene has CDR1 MNHEY and CDR2 SMNVEV (reference sequence). Trimming took 4 bases from V and 1 from J, leaving 11 bases between them. The CDR3 nucleotides read TGTGCCAGCAGTTCCACAGGTGTTTCTGGGGCCAACGTCCTGACTTTC. Translation: CASSSTGVSGANVLTF.

As for this clone: This CDR3 is also generated by other DNA sequences in the sample. The chain combines TRBV5-1 with TRBJ2-7, with D hard to call. The germline V gene encodes CDR1 SGHRS and CDR2 YFSETQ. The V gene lost 0 bases and the J gene lost 2 bases, with 12 bases spanning the gap. This CDR3 comprises 15 residues. CDR3 nucleotide sequence: TGCGCCAGCAGCTTGGGTGCGGATCCGACCTACGAGCAGTACTTC. Protein product: CASSLGADPTYEQYF.

This clone was recorded once. The CDR3 sequence: CASSLDSSNTEAFF. The DNA of the CDR3 is TGTGCCAGCAGCCTCGACAGCTCGAACACTGAAGCTTTCTTT. The J gene is TRBJ1-1, the V gene TRBV7-8; D is possibly TRBD1 (5 bases). There are 14 residues in the CDR3. The germline CDR1 and CDR2 sequences are SGHVS and FQNEAQ. The V end was cut by 5 bases, the J end by 1 base, with 11 bases between.

The J gene is TRBJ2-7, the V gene TRBV2; D ambiguous. The V end lost 7 bases, the J end lost 6 bases, and 10 bases lay between the germline ends. The germline V gene has CDR1 SNHLY and CDR2 FYNNEI. There are 11 residues in the CDR3. The CDR3 DNA is TGTGCCAGCAATTCGAATGGCGAGCAGTACTTC. Translated, it gives CASNSNGEQYF.

CDR3 bases: TGTGCCAGCAGCTTGGGCGGGACAGTTAATGAAAAACTGTTTTTT. Its protein is CASSLGGTVNEKLFF. This sequence joins TRBV5-6 and TRBJ1-4, with 7 nucleotides matching TRBD1. Losses at the gene ends were 0 bases for V and 4 bases for J; bases not matched to a gene: 3. This CDR3 is 15 amino acids long. Germline CDR1 reads SGHDT; CDR2 reads YYEEEE.

V usage is TRBV10-2 and J usage is TRBJ2-2, with D maybe TRBD2 (6 bases). V was trimmed by 2 bases and J by 4 bases, leaving 11 bases between them. CDR1 is WSHSY, CDR2 SAAADI, per germline. The CDR3 loop spans 15 amino acids. CDR3 nucleotides: TGCGCCAGCAGTGAGGGCGGGGTATTCACCGGGGAGCTGTTTTTT. Translation: CASSEGGVFTGELFF.

This sequence joins TRBV5-4 and TRBJ1-2, with a weak D call TRBD1 (5 bases). From germline, CDR1 is SGHNT and CDR2 YYREEE (reference sequence). The V gene lost 3 bases and the J gene lost 2 bases, with 14 bases spanning the gap. The CDR3 runs to 15 residues. This chain's CDR3 is CASSSTTDRNYGYTF. DNA for the CDR3: TGTGCCAGCAGCTCGACAACCGACAGAAACTATGGCTACACCTTC.

This CDR3 reads CASSDLDTQYF. In DNA, the CDR3 is TGTGCCAGTTCTGACCTAGATACGCAGTATTTT. The chain links TRBV19 to TRBJ2-3; D is ambiguous. The CDR3 sequence is 11 residues long. Germline loops: CDR1 LNHDA, CDR2 SQIVND (reference sequence). The V gene lost 8 bases and the J gene lost 5 bases, with 8 bases spanning the gap.

V usage is TRBV2 and J usage is TRBJ2-1, with TRBD2 matching 13 bases. Germline lookup yields CDR1 SNHLY and CDR2 FYNNEI. Germline trimming cut 6 bases from V and 7 bases from J; bases unmatched to any gene: 6. The CDR3 is 15 amino acids. The CDR3 DNA is TGTGCCAGCAGGGAACTAGCGGGAGGGCCGAATGAGCAGTTCTTC. It translates to CASRELAGGPNEQFF.

The chain links TRBV9 to TRBJ2-3, with TRBD2 matching 13 bases. The CDR3 has 17 amino acids. The germline V gene has CDR1 SGDLS and CDR2 YYNGEE. Trimming removed 2 bases from V and 1 base from J; junction bases left unmatched: 4. The CDR3 nucleotides read TGTGCCAGCAGCGTCGTAGGACTAGCGGGAGGCACAGATACGCAGTATTTT. This encodes CASSVVGLAGGTDTQYF.

The V call is TRBV13, the J call TRBJ2-3; TRBD2 matches 10 bases. CDR1 and CDR2 (germline): PRHDT, FYEKMQ (reference sequence). CDR3 length: 15 residues. The V and J ends lost 4 bases and 8 bases, in that order; junction bases with no gene match: 9. CDR3 bases: TGTGCCAGCAGCTCCCCTAGCGGGAGAAGGGGTACGCAGTATTTT. Encoded protein: CASSSPSGRRGTQYF.

This chain joins TRBV2 and TRBJ1-2; 10 positions agree with TRBD1. The CDR3 loop spans 15 amino acids. Per germline, CDR1 SNHLY and CDR2 FYNNEI. The V gene end was trimmed by 6 bases and the J gene end by 4 bases; junction bases not matched to a gene: 8. The CDR3 loop reads CASSAGTGVGYGYTF. Written as DNA, the CDR3 is TGTGCCAGCAGCGCCGGGACAGGGGTCGGCTATGGCTACACCTTC. Full variable domain (rest looked up from reference TRBV2 and TRBJ1-2): EPEVTQTPSHQVTQMGQEVILRCVPISNHLYFYWYRQILGQKVEFLVSFYNNEISEKSEIFDDQFSVERPDGSNFTLKIRSTKLEDSAMYFCASSAGTGVGYGYTFGSGTRLTVV.

J is TRBJ2-7 and V is TRBV11-3; D is ambiguous. This CDR3 region has 13 residues. Germline lookup yields CDR1 SGHNT and CDR2 YENEEA. Trimming left V 2 bases short and J 5 bases short, with 10 bases between. CDR3 residues: CASSLSPADEQYF. CDR3 coding DNA: TGTGCCAGCAGCTTATCCCCGGCCGACGAGCAGTACTTC. Looking up the rest from reference TRBV11-3 and TRBJ2-7 gives the full variable domain: EAGVVQSPRYKIIEKKQPVAFWCNPISGHNTLYWYLQNLGQGPELLIRYENEEAVDDSQLPKDRFSAERLKGVDSTLKIQPAELGDSAVYLCASSLSPADEQYFGPGTRLTVT.

The chain combines TRBV7-8 with TRBJ2-7; 8 nucleotides align to TRBD2. The CDR3 has 14 amino acids. The germline V gene has CDR1 SGHVS and CDR2 FQNEAQ. J gave up 5 bases and V 1 base, and 4 bases lay outside the gene matches. For the CDR3, the DNA is TGTGCCAGCAGCTTAGGAGCGGGAGTAGACGAGCAGTACTTC. Amino acids: CASSLGAGVDEQYF.